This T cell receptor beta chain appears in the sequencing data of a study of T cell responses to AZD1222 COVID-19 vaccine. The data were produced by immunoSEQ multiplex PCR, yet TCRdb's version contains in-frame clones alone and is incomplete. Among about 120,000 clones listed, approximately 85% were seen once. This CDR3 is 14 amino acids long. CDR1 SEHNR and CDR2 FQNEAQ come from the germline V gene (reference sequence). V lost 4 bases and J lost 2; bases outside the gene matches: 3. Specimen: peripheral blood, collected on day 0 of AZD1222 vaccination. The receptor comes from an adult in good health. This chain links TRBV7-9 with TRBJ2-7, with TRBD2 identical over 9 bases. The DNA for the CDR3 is TGTGCCAGCAGCTCTAGCGGGACCACCTACGAGCAGTACTTC. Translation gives CASSSSGTTYEQYF.